This T cell receptor beta chain originates from a study of CD8+ T cells in alopecia areata. Study background: By percentage of affected scalp area, the severity of treated patients was scored. Study-level points and caveats: Tofacitinib produced a significant decrease in scalp clonality and in expanded CD8+ clones among the top 100.

The count of this clone is one. Its antigen is still unknown. Germline V gene sequence: CDR1 GTSNPN, CDR2 SVGIG (reference sequence). The CDR3 totals 14 residues. V was shortened by 4 bases and J by 5 bases, with 17 bases between the two germline ends. Specified treatment: oral pan-JAK inhibitor, 5-10 mg twice daily. RNA was extracted and reverse transcribed into cDNA as the sequencing template. Data came from immunoSEQ multiplex PCR; TCRdb stores just in-frame clones and leaves some out. Here the sample spans fewer than 250,000 clones, roughly three fifths being singletons. The V call is TRBV30, the J call TRBJ1-2, with a possible D match to TRBD1 (6 bases). Sample: CD4+ T cells sorted from blood, taken at week 4, from a patient treated with tofacitinib. This TCR came from a human donor with alopecia areata. CDR3 in DNA: TGTGCCTGGAACCTTGACAGGCGGGATTATGGCTACACCTTC. Residues: CAWNLDRRDYGYTF.